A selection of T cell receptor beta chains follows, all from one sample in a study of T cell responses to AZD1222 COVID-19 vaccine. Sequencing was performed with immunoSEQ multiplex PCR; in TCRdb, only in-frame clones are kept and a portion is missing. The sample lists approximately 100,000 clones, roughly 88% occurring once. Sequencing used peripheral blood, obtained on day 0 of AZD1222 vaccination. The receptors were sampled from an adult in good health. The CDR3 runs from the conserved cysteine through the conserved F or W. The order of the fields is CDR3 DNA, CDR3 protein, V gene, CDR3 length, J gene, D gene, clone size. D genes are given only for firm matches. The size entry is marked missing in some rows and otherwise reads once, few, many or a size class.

TGTGCCAGCCACCCCGGGGACACAGATACGCAGTATTTT,CASHPGDTDTQYF,TRBV12-3/TRBV12-4,13,TRBJ2-3,.,.
TGTGCCAGTAGTCCCAGGGGTGGAAATGAAAAACTGTTTTTT,CASSPRGGNEKLFF,TRBV19,14,TRBJ1-4,.,.
TGTGCCAGCAGCTTGACGAGGGGAGCTAATGAAAAACTGTTTTTT,CASSLTRGANEKLFF,TRBV7-9,15,TRBJ1-4,.,.
TGTGCCAGCAGTGAGAGGGGGAGCACTGAAGCTTTCTTT,CASSERGSTEAFF,TRBV25-1,13,TRBJ1-1,.,once
TGTGCCAGTAGTATCTCTCGTTCCCCCGAATTC,CASSISRSPEF,TRBV19,11,TRBJ2-7,.,.
TGTGCCAGCAGCCAAGGGTGGCGACTAGCGCCCTACGAGCAGTACTTC,CASSQGWRLAPYEQYF,TRBV3-1/TRBV3-2,16,TRBJ2-7,TRBD2,.
TGCGCCAGCAGCCAGGGGGGACCGCCTCCGGACTATGGCTACACCTTC,CASSQGGPPPDYGYTF,TRBV5-1,16,TRBJ1-2,TRBD1,.
TGTGCCAGAATTTATTTCGGGCACGAGCAGTACTTC,CARIYFGHEQYF,TRBV19,12,TRBJ2-7,.,once
TGTGCAAGTCGCTGGAGGGGAGGAGCTTTCTTT,CASRWRGGAFF,TRBV12-2,11,TRBJ1-1,.,.
TGTGCCAGCAGCACCTATCTAGCGGGGGGGCCGAGCACCTACGAGCAGTACTTC,CASSTYLAGGPSTYEQYF,TRBV27,18,TRBJ2-7,TRBD2,.
TGTGCCAGCAGCCAAGGGTTGGAAGAGACCCAGTACTTC,CASSQGLEETQYF,TRBV28,13,TRBJ2-5,.,few
TGTGCCAGCAGTTTATGGGGGTATGGCTACACCTTC,CASSLWGYGYTF,TRBV12-3/TRBV12-4,12,TRBJ1-2,.,.
TGTGCCAGCAGCCCTGGGACTAGCGGACTCTACACCGGGGAGCTGTTTTTT,CASSPGTSGLYTGELFF,TRBV7-9,17,TRBJ2-2,TRBD2,.
TGCGCCAGCAGTAACGAGTGGGGCTCCTACAATGAGCAGTTCTTC,CASSNEWGSYNEQFF,TRBV4-3,15,TRBJ2-1,.,.
TGCGCCAGCAGCAAAAGCCGTACCGGCTACAATGAGCAGTTCTTC,CASSKSRTGYNEQFF,TRBV4-3,15,TRBJ2-1,.,.
TGTGCCAGCAGTTTAGAAAGATTACTAGCGGGGGATAGCACAGATACGCAGTATTTT,CASSLERLLAGDSTDTQYF,TRBV28,19,TRBJ2-3,TRBD2,few
TGTGCCAGCAGTCTCCGGACTGCCAACAATGAGCAGTTCTTC,CASSLRTANNEQFF,TRBV6-5,14,TRBJ2-1,.,.
TGTGCCAGTACTTTGGGGAGGGAAATTAATCAGCCCCAGCATTTT,CASTLGREINQPQHF,TRBV19,15,TRBJ1-5,.,.
TGTGCCAGTAGCGACAGGGTATGGGATAATTCACCCCTCCACTTT,CASSDRVWDNSPLHF,TRBV19,15,TRBJ1-6,TRBD1,.
TGTGCCAGCAGATTGCCGCAAGGGACAGGGGGCGTAAGTGGGACAAACACCATATATTTT,CASRLPQGTGGVSGTNTIYF,TRBV5-4,20,TRBJ1-3,TRBD1,.
TGTGCCAGCAGCTTTATCCCGGACCCGGCGGGAGAGACCCAGTACTTC,CASSFIPDPAGETQYF,TRBV14,16,TRBJ2-5,.,.
TGTGCCAGCAGCGTAGTAGCGGGAGGGTACAATGAGCAGTTCTTC,CASSVVAGGYNEQFF,TRBV9,15,TRBJ2-1,TRBD2,.
TGTGCCAGCAGCACCCGGAATCAGCCCCAGCATTTT,CASSTRNQPQHF,TRBV7-2,12,TRBJ1-5,.,few
TGCGCCAGCAGCTTGGAGCCCGGGACTAGCGGGAGGAATGAGCAGTTCTTC,CASSLEPGTSGRNEQFF,TRBV5-1,17,TRBJ2-1,TRBD2,.
TGTGCCAGCACCTTGAACCTGAACACTGAAGCTTTCTTT,CASTLNLNTEAFF,TRBV14,13,TRBJ1-1,.,once
TGTGCCAGCAGTTACTCGACCTATTCAGTACGAGGCTTGAACACTGAAGCTTTCTTT,CASSYSTYSVRGLNTEAFF,TRBV6-2/TRBV6-3,19,TRBJ1-1,.,few
TGCGCCACCCACGACAGGGGTGCTCCAGGATACTATGGCTACACCTTC,CATHDRGAPGYYGYTF,TRBV5-1,16,TRBJ1-2,TRBD1,once
TGTGCTAGCAGCTTAGGGGACGGAGGTTACGAGCAGTACTTC,CASSLGDGGYEQYF,TRBV7-7,14,TRBJ2-7,.,once
TGTGCCAGCAGCTTATTGAACAGCAACTCTGGAAACACCATATATTTT,CASSLLNSNSGNTIYF,TRBV11-2,16,TRBJ1-3,.,.
TGCGCCAGCAGCCAAGGATGGCAGGGGCGCAGGGAGACCCAGTACTTC,CASSQGWQGRRETQYF,TRBV4-3,16,TRBJ2-5,.,.
TGCGCCAGCAGCCAGCTTTTCGAGGGAGGGGCTGGAAACACCATATATTTT,CASSQLFEGGAGNTIYF,TRBV4-3,17,TRBJ1-3,.,.
TGTGCCAGCAGTTCGCACAGGGGAGTGAACACTGAAGCTTTCTTT,CASSSHRGVNTEAFF,TRBV6-5,15,TRBJ1-1,TRBD1,.